These 29 T cell receptor beta chains share one sample of origin, sequenced in a study of blood T cell repertoires in COVID-19 (dated by TCRdb to 2019 to 2021). Preparation of the library involved the immunoSEQ multiplex PCR assay. Held by TCRdb, this immuneACCESS table contains in-frame sequences only and omits some clones. Under half of the omission traces to an unresolved V gene where checked; the cause of the rest is unknown. The sample table shows more than 150,000 clones, and roughly 79% are seen once. The top ten clonotypes cover 17% of the sample. Sequenced material: peripheral blood. The receptors derive from a man aged 60 to 69 with active or convalescent COVID-19.

V and J are TRBV7-9 and TRBJ2-7; D might be TRBD1 (5 bases). Germline values: CDR1 SEHNR, CDR2 FQNEAQ (reference sequence). V was pared by 3 bases and J by 9 bases, with 12 bases between. The length of the CDR3 is 12 residues. CDR3 sequence: CASSLTDTGQYF. In DNA, the CDR3 is TGTGCCAGCAGCTTGACAGATACCGGGCAGTACTTC.

The chain combines TRBV28 with TRBJ2-5, with a possible D match to TRBD2 (6 bases). CDR1 is MDHEN and CDR2 is SYDVKM in the germline V gene. The CDR3 has 13 amino acids. The V end lost 2 bases, the J end lost 9 bases, and 13 bases lay between the germline ends. This CDR3 reads CASSLGGANPQYF. As DNA, the CDR3 is TGTGCCAGCAGTTTAGGCGGGGCGAATCCCCAGTACTTC.

This chain connects TRBV7-3 to TRBJ1-1; tentative D call: TRBD1 (5 bases). V lost 5 bases and J lost 5, with 12 bases in between. Germline-derived CDR1 and CDR2 are SGHTA and FQGTGA. The CDR3 spans 13 residues. The CDR3 loop reads CASSPTGGTEAFF. The CDR3 coding sequence is TGTGCCAGCAGCCCCACAGGAGGGACTGAAGCTTTCTTT.

This clone came up a few times. This rearrangement joins TRBV11-2 to TRBJ2-1; D perhaps matches TRBD2 (5 bases). V was pared by 3 bases and J by 2 bases, with 11 bases between. The CDR3 has 15 amino acids. Per the germline V gene, CDR1 is SGHAT and CDR2 is FQNNGV. CDR3 DNA sequence: TGTGCCAGCAGCTTGAGTAGCGCCACCTACAATGAGCAGTTCTTC. Translation gives CASSLSSATYNEQFF.

This clone has a handful of counts. V usage is TRBV7-2 and J usage is TRBJ1-3, with 9 bases lining up with TRBD1. The germline gives CDR1 SGHTA, CDR2 FQGNSA. This CDR3 is 12 amino acids long. V lost 4 bases and J lost 12; bases outside the gene matches: 4. CDR3 DNA: TGTGCCAGCAGCTGGACAGGGGTTGGCATATATTTT. Translated, it gives CASSWTGVGIYF.

The chain carries TRBV24-1 and TRBJ2-1; D gene uncertain. Germline V lookup: CDR1 KGHDR, CDR2 SFDVKD. V lost 3 bases and J 9 bases, leaving 11 bases between the germline ends. There are 13 residues in the CDR3. CDR3 amino acids: CATSDPGVREQFF. The CDR3 bases are TGTGCCACCAGTGATCCCGGAGTTCGTGAGCAGTTCTTC.

V is TRBV4-3 and J is TRBJ2-1; tentative D call: TRBD2 (5 bases). The CDR3 length is 15 residues. Germline CDR1 LGHNA, CDR2 YSLEER. V gave up 4 bases and J gave up 5 bases, with 15 bases separating them. The CDR3 bases are TGCGCCAGCAGCCTCGAGGGAACCACTAACAATGAGCAGTTCTTC. It translates to CASSLEGTTNNEQFF.

This chain connects TRBV19 to TRBJ2-5; 9 bases are a match to TRBD2. The J segment lost 6 bases and the V segment lost 10 bases, leaving 9 bases of the junction unmatched. The germline CDR1 and CDR2 sequences are LNHDA and SQIVND (reference sequence). The CDR3 is 13 residues long. The CDR3 is CATSSGRLKTQYF. For the CDR3, the DNA is TGTGCCACCAGTAGCGGGAGATTAAAGACCCAGTACTTC.

The gene calls are TRBV5-4 and TRBJ2-7; 12 bases line up with TRBD2. The V and J ends lost 3 bases and 4 bases, in that order; junction bases with no gene match: 5. Germline V gene data show CDR1 as SGHNT and CDR2 as YYREEE (reference sequence). The CDR3 spans 15 residues. The CDR3 spells CASSSRLAGVYEQYF. CDR3 coding DNA: TGTGCCAGCAGCTCCCGACTAGCGGGGGTTTACGAGCAGTACTTC.

The chain carries TRBV7-9 and TRBJ2-6; 11 bases line up with TRBD2. Germline-derived CDR1 and CDR2 are SEHNR and FQNEAQ (reference sequence). V lost 7 bases and J lost 2; bases outside the gene matches: 7. The CDR3 covers 17 residues. As DNA, the CDR3 is TGTGCCAGCACCTCCACTAGCGGGAGACCTGGGGCCAACGTCCTGACTTTC. Encoded protein: CASTSTSGRPGANVLTF. Based on the CDR3 plus reference TRBV7-9 and TRBJ2-6, the full variable domain is DTGVSQNPRHKITKRGQNVTFRCDPISEHNRLYWYRQTLGQGPEFLTYFQNEAQLEKSRLLSDRFSAERPKGSFSTLEIQRTEQGDSAMYLCASTSTSGRPGANVLTFGAGSRLTVL.

The sample holds many counts of this clone. The chain joins TRBV30 to TRBJ1-2; a possible D gene is TRBD1 (5 bases). This CDR3 is 16 amino acids long. CDR1 and CDR2 from the germline V gene are GTSNPN and SVGIG (reference sequence). Deletions cut 3 bases from V and 0 bases from J, with 17 bases between. This CDR3 reads CAWSEPGDRANYGYTF. The CDR3 nucleotides are TGTGCCTGGAGCGAACCTGGAGACAGAGCTAACTATGGCTACACCTTC.

V usage is TRBV2 and J usage is TRBJ1-6; 9 bases match TRBD1. Germline trimming cut 6 bases from V and 10 bases from J; bases unmatched to any gene: 7. Germline-derived CDR1 and CDR2 are SNHLY and FYNNEI. CDR3 length: 14 amino acids. CDR3 amino acids: CASRQDRGDSPLHF. CDR3 sequence (DNA): TGTGCCAGCAGACAGGACAGGGGAGACTCACCCCTCCACTTT.

The CDR3 region is CASSQEFRSTDTQYF. The CDR3 DNA follows: TGCGCCAGCAGCCAAGAATTCAGGAGCACAGATACGCAGTATTTT. This rearrangement joins TRBV4-1 to TRBJ2-3; D is undetermined. The ends were cut back, 0 bases at V and 0 bases at J, with 7 bases in the middle. The CDR3 runs to 15 residues. The germline gives CDR1 MGHRA, CDR2 YSYEKL.

Only one count was recorded for this clone. J is TRBJ1-3 and V is TRBV19; 7 bases align to TRBD1. The CDR3 is 15 amino acids. J lost 2 bases, V lost 4 bases, and 5 bases had no gene match. CDR1 is LNHDA, CDR2 SQIVND, per germline (reference sequence). CDR3 protein: CASSTRTGPGNTIYF. In DNA form, the CDR3 reads TGTGCCAGTAGTACCCGGACAGGTCCTGGAAACACCATATATTTT. The full variable domain, in which reference TRBV19 and TRBJ1-3 provide the parts outside the CDR3, is DGGITQSPKYLFRKEGQNVTLSCEQNLNHDAMYWYRQDPGQGLRLIYYSQIVNDFQKGDIAEGYSVSREKKESFPLTVTSAQKNPTAFYLCASSTRTGPGNTIYFGEGSWLTVV.

The chain employs TRBV2 and TRBJ2-1, with 9 nucleotides matching TRBD1. V gave up 8 bases and J gave up 10 bases; unmatched junction bases: 3. Germline CDR1 SNHLY, CDR2 FYNNEI. There are 11 residues in the CDR3. The CDR3 is CASATGGEQFF. The CDR3 nucleotides read TGTGCCAGCGCCACAGGGGGCGAGCAGTTCTTC. The variable domain in full, completed from reference TRBV2 and TRBJ2-1, reads EPEVTQTPSHQVTQMGQEVILRCVPISNHLYFYWYRQILGQKVEFLVSFYNNEISEKSEIFDDQFSVERPDGSNFTLKIRSTKLEDSAMYFCASATGGEQFFGPGTRLTVL.

CDR3 bases: TGCGCCAGCAGCCCGGGAGGGCGGATAGCTAACTATGGCTACACCTTC. Translated, it gives CASSPGGRIANYGYTF. The V gene is TRBV5-1, the J gene TRBJ1-2, with D hard to call. Deletions cut 4 bases from V and 0 bases from J, with 16 bases between. The CDR3 runs 16 residues. Germline V gene sequence: CDR1 SGHRS, CDR2 YFSETQ.

In its sample, this clone was seen many times. The chain carries TRBV18 and TRBJ1-1, with D hard to call. The CDR3 contains 15 residues. The ends were cut back, 3 bases at V and 4 bases at J, with 15 bases in the middle. Germline V gives CDR1 KGHSH, CDR2 LQKENI. Here the CDR3 DNA reads TGTGCCAGCTCACCCGTGGTTAGTGGTAGCACTGAAGCTTTCTTT. Amino acids: CASSPVVSGSTEAFF.

This clone was seen more than once but under ten times. This chain connects TRBV7-6 to TRBJ2-1, with 15 positions matching TRBD2. V was clipped by 4 bases and J by 10 bases; unmatched bases: 5. This CDR3 region has 15 residues. Germline CDR1 SGHVS, CDR2 FNYEAQ. CDR3 in amino acids: CASSSGLAGGGEQFF. The CDR3 region has the DNA TGTGCCAGCAGCTCGGGACTAGCGGGGGGCGGGGAGCAGTTCTTC.

This chain joins TRBV7-2 and TRBJ2-5, with D possibly being TRBD2 (5 bases). The V gene's germline CDR1 is SGHTA and CDR2 FQGNSA. V was clipped by 8 bases and J by 1 base, with 14 bases between them. The CDR3 covers 14 residues. The CDR3 DNA reads TGTGCCAGCCTTTTGGACTCATTCCAAGAGACCCAGTACTTC. Its protein is CASLLDSFQETQYF.

The chain employs TRBV3-1 (or the pseudogene TRBV3-2) and TRBJ2-1, with 8 nucleotides matching TRBD2. CDR1 LGHDT and CDR2 YNNKEL come from the germline V gene (reference sequence). There are 14 residues in the CDR3. V was clipped by 7 bases and J by 7 bases; unmatched bases: 9. The CDR3 here is CASNDGGVGNEQFF. CDR3 coding DNA: TGTGCCAGCAACGACGGGGGGGTTGGAAATGAGCAGTTCTTC.

The V gene is TRBV7-8, the J gene TRBJ1-5; D remains ambiguous. Between the trimmed V and J ends, which lost 1 base and 1 base, there was a span of 5 bases. From germline, CDR1 is SGHVS and CDR2 FQNEAQ. The CDR3 covers 14 residues. CDR3 protein: CASSLVRSNQPQHF. CDR3 coding DNA: TGTGCCAGCAGCTTAGTCCGGAGCAATCAGCCCCAGCATTTT.

V gene TRBV7-2 combines with J gene TRBJ1-2, with a tentative D call TRBD1 (5 bases). CDR1 is SGHTA and CDR2 is FQGNSA in the germline V gene. The CDR3 has 14 residues. V lost 4 bases, J lost 4 bases, and 13 bases lay in between. The CDR3 region has the DNA TGTGCCAGCAGCTCGCGGGACCCAACCTATGGCTACACCTTC. Its protein product is CASSSRDPTYGYTF.

This chain joins TRBV5-1 and TRBJ2-3; D call uncertain. The ends were cut back, 3 bases at V and 0 bases at J, with 11 bases in the middle. Germline V gives CDR1 SGHRS, CDR2 YFSETQ. CDR3 length: 15 residues. The CDR3 nucleotides are TGCGCCAGCAGCTCAGACATCTATAGCACAGATACGCAGTATTTT. Its protein product is CASSSDIYSTDTQYF. Full variable domain (remainder filled in from reference TRBV5-1 and TRBJ2-3): KAGVTQTPRYLIKTRGQQVTLSCSPISGHRSVSWYQQTPGQGLQFLFEYFSETQRNKGNFPGRFSGRQFSNSRSEMNVSTLELGDSALYLCASSSDIYSTDTQYFGPGTRLTVL.

V is TRBV30 and J is TRBJ1-5; TRBD1 is a possible D gene (6 bases). The CDR3 runs 15 residues. The V gene lost 0 bases and the J gene lost 8 bases, with 17 bases spanning the gap. Germline values: CDR1 GTSNPN, CDR2 SVGIG (reference sequence). In nucleotides, the CDR3 is TGTGCCTGGAGTGTCGCAGGGGCCAGGTTAGAGCCCCAGCATTTT. Its protein is CAWSVAGARLEPQHF.

The chain combines TRBV6-2 or TRBV6-3 with TRBJ2-2, with TRBD1 identical over 8 bases. The trim removed 4 bases at V and 8 bases at J, leaving 12 bases unmatched. The length of the CDR3 is 16 residues. The germline gives CDR1 MNHEY, CDR2 SVGEGT. DNA for the CDR3: TGTGCCAGCAGTTCAACGAGGACAGGGCCCGAGGGGGAGCTGTTTTTT. Amino acid sequence: CASSSTRTGPEGELFF.

The chain is built from TRBV2 and TRBJ1-1; no definite D call. The CDR3 consists of 13 residues. The germline V gene has CDR1 SNHLY and CDR2 FYNNEI. V was clipped by 7 bases and J by 9 bases, with 18 bases between them. The CDR3 DNA reads as TGTGCCAGCACCGAAGGTCCTGGGCAGCAAGCTTTCTTT. As protein: CASTEGPGQQAFF. Using reference TRBV2 and TRBJ1-1 for the parts outside the CDR3, the full variable domain is EPEVTQTPSHQVTQMGQEVILRCVPISNHLYFYWYRQILGQKVEFLVSFYNNEISEKSEIFDDQFSVERPDGSNFTLKIRSTKLEDSAMYFCASTEGPGQQAFFGQGTRLTVV.

The chain combines TRBV6-5 with TRBJ1-1; no firm D call. Germline values: CDR1 MNHEY, CDR2 SVGAGI. The CDR3 length is 13 residues. V was trimmed by 6 bases and J by 4 bases, leaving 12 bases between them. The CDR3 is CASRLETVTEAFF. CDR3 nucleotides: TGTGCCAGCAGGCTAGAGACGGTCACTGAAGCTTTCTTT.

As DNA, the CDR3 is TGTGCCAGCAGTGGGGCCTCTGGGGCCAACGTCCTGACTTTC. Protein product: CASSGASGANVLTF. The rearrangement uses TRBV28 and TRBJ2-6; maybe TRBD1 (5 bases). CDR3 length equals 14 residues. Trimming shortened V by 5 bases and J by 0 bases, and 5 bases separated the two germline ends. Germline-derived CDR1 and CDR2 are MDHEN and SYDVKM.

V gene TRBV28 combines with J gene TRBJ2-2; tentatively, D is TRBD2 (6 bases). Germline loops: CDR1 MDHEN, CDR2 SYDVKM. CDR3 length: 13 residues. V shed 3 bases and J shed 6 bases, with 8 bases lying between them. CDR3 nucleotides: TGTGCCAGCAGTTTTGGGGAGGCCGGGGAGCTGTTTTTT. Amino acids: CASSFGEAGELFF.